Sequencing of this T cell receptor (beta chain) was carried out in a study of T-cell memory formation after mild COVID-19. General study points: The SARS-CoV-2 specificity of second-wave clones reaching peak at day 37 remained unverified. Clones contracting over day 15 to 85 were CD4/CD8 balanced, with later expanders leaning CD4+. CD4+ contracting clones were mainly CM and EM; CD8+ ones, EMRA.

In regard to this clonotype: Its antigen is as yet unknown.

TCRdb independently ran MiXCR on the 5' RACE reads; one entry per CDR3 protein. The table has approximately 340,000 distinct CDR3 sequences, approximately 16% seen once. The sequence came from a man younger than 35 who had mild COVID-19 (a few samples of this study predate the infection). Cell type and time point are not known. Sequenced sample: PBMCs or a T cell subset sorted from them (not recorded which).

CDR3 sequence: CASSLDLDSPLHF. In DNA, the CDR3 is TGCGCCAGCAGCCTTGACTTAGATTCACCCCTCCACTTT. The genes are TRBV5-1 and TRBJ1-6; D is uncertain. Germline values: CDR1 SGHRS, CDR2 YFSETQ. Trimming shortened V by 4 bases and J by 8 bases, and 10 bases separated the two germline ends. The CDR3 spans 13 residues. Filled out from reference TRBV5-1 and TRBJ1-6, the complete variable domain reads KAGVTQTPRYLIKTRGQQVTLSCSPISGHRSVSWYQQTPGQGLQFLFEYFSETQRNKGNFPGRFSGRQFSNSRSEMNVSTLELGDSALYLCASSLDLDSPLHFGNGTRLTVT.